These 25 T cell receptor beta chains came from one sample sequenced in a study of tissue T cells after allogeneic stem cell transplantation. Time point noted: mouse harvest day 14 after allogeneic transplant. Mouse grafts combined 10^7 T-cell-depleted bone marrow cells with 10^6 splenic CD5+ T cells. Clones were read by immunoSEQ multiplex PCR, and TCRdb kept only the in-frame ones, dropping some. The sample lists about 4,400 clones, 47% occurring once. Specimen: lymph node tissue. These TCRs come from a female BALB/c mouse given C57BL/6 T cells with graft-versus-host disease after an allogeneic hematopoietic cell transplant.

This clone was recorded a few times. Gene names are mouse gene names. The read ends 1 residue shy of where the CDR3 ends; the end is completed using the germline J gene. The V gene is TRBV19, the J gene TRBJ2-2, with D possibly called TRBD1 or TRBD2 (5 bases each). The V gene lost 4 bases and the J gene lost 2 bases, with 12 bases spanning the gap. Per germline, CDR1 FNHDT and CDR2 SITEND (reference sequence). The CDR3 has 15 residues. Partial CDR3 DNA: TGTGCCAGCAGTCCCGGGACGGCTAACACCGGGCAGCTCTAC. Amino acid sequence: CASSPGTANTGQLY. The CDR3 as a whole reads CASSPGTANTGQLYF.

This clone was seen more than once but under ten times. The gene symbols are mouse symbols. The read falls 1 residue short of the CDR3 end, and the missing part is taken from the germline J gene. The rearrangement joins TRBV26 to TRBJ2-7, with TRBD2 matching 10 bases. The CDR3 covers 14 residues. Germline V gene lookup returns CDR1 KGHPV and CDR2 FQNQEV (reference sequence). The V segment lost 4 bases and the J segment 4 bases; nucleotides outside the gene matches: 4. The CDR3 DNA, read in part, is TGTGCCAGCAGTCGCCGGACTGGGGGTTATGAACAGTAC. It translates to CASSRRTGGYEQY. The full CDR3 protein is CASSRRTGGYEQYF. The full variable domain, rest sourced from reference TRBV26 and TRBJ2-7, is NSKVIQTPRYLVKGQGQKAKMRCIPEKGHPVVFWYQQNKNNEFKFLINFQNQEVLQQIDMTEKRFSAECPSNSPCSLEIQSSEAGDSALYLCASSRRTGGYEQYFGPGTRLTVL.

The sample holds one count of this clone. Genes and germline come from the mouse. Partial CDR3 DNA: TGTGCCAGCAGCCAAGTACTGGGGGTAAGGGGAGACACCCAGTAC. Protein product: CASSQVLGVRGDTQY. The CDR3 reads in full as CASSQVLGVRGDTQYF. V and J are TRBV5 and TRBJ2-5; 8 bases fit TRBD2. The DNA ends 1 residue before the CDR3 does, and the rest of the CDR3 is filled in from the germline J gene. Per germline, CDR1 LGHNA and CDR2 YNLKQL (reference sequence). The CDR3 is 16 residues long. J was trimmed by 5 bases and V by 1 base; bases with no gene match: 8.

This clone was seen only a few times. Gene names are the mouse ones. The CDR3 end falls 1 residue outside the read, so it is completed with the germline J gene. The chain has TRBV29 and TRBJ1-1, with D hard to call. Trimming left V 0 bases short and J 1 base short, with 6 bases between. Germline V gene lookup returns CDR1 MSHET and CDR2 SYDVDS. The CDR3 consists of 14 residues. The CDR3 protein is CASSLSSGNTEVFF. The sequenced part of the CDR3 DNA is TGTGCTAGCAGTTTATCCTCCGGGAACACAGAAGTCTTC.

In its sample, this clone is medium-sized. The germline and genes are mouse ones. The CDR3 extends 1 residue past the end of the read, so its final part is completed from the germline J gene. The chain employs TRBV12-1 and TRBJ2-1; 11 nucleotides align to TRBD2. Germline V gene sequence: CDR1 SGHSN, CDR2 HYEKVE. There are 14 residues in the CDR3. Germline trimming cut 6 bases from V and 1 base from J; bases unmatched to any gene: 1. Here the CDR3 reads CASDWGGNYAEQFF. The sequenced CDR3 bases are TGTGCCAGCGACTGGGGGGGGAACTATGCTGAGCAGTTC.

Notes on this clone: Genes and germline come from the mouse. The CDR3 end falls 1 residue outside the read, so it is completed with the germline J gene. This chain uses TRBV12-2 with TRBJ1-3; 11 bases agree with TRBD1. CDR3 length: 16 residues. Germline V gene data show CDR1 as SGHLS and CDR2 as HYDKME. The V segment lost 2 bases and the J segment 4 bases; nucleotides outside the gene matches: 6. The CDR3 loop reads CASSPGQGARGNTLYF. The CDR3 DNA, read in part, is TGTGCCAGCTCTCCTGGACAGGGGGCGCGAGGAAATACGCTCTAT.

For this clone: Genes and germline come from the mouse. Read sequence stops 1 residue before the CDR3 end, and the germline J gene provides the missing end. The chain couples TRBV23 to TRBJ2-5; TRBD1 was called by the table and not checked on the DNA. This CDR3 contains 13 residues. Germline V lookup: CDR1 KGHTA, CDR2 FQNQQP. Incomplete CDR3 DNA: TGCTCCAGCAGTGACACTAACCAAGACACCCAGTAC. Translating it yields CSSSDTNQDTQY. The CDR3 in full is CSSSDTNQDTQYF.

Worth noting for this clone: Genes here carry mouse names. The chain's CDR3 is CASSMRVSNERLFF. The CDR3 DNA, read in part, is TGTGCCAGCAGTATGAGGGTGTCCAACGAAAGATTATTT. V and J are TRBV19 and TRBJ1-4; the D is unclear. Sequencing ends 1 residue short of the CDR3 end; the germline J gene provides the rest. Per the germline V gene, CDR1 is FNHDT and CDR2 is SITEND (reference sequence). CDR3 length equals 14 residues. V was trimmed by 2 bases and J by 2 bases, leaving 7 bases between them.

As for this clone: Genes here carry mouse names. Here the CDR3 reads CAWSLDWGAAETLYF. Partial CDR3 DNA: TGTGCCTGGAGTCTAGACTGGGGGGCTGCAGAAACGCTGTAT. The chain combines TRBV31 with TRBJ2-3; 10 bases fit TRBD2. The read stops 1 residue short of the end of the CDR3; the missing end is completed from the germline J gene. Germline lookup yields CDR1 GKSSPN and CDR2 SITVG. The J segment lost 2 bases and the V segment lost 0 bases, leaving 2 bases of the junction unmatched. The CDR3 totals 15 residues.

For this clone: Mouse names are used for the genes. The read comes to an end 1 residue before the CDR3 does, leaving the germline J gene to fill in the end. V is TRBV15 and J is TRBJ1-1; D is unresolved. The germline gives CDR1 SGHND, CDR2 FRSKSL. V shed 4 bases and J shed 0 bases, with 6 bases lying between them. The CDR3 sequence is 13 residues long. The CDR3 region is CASSSSSNTEVFF. The covered CDR3 bases are TGTGCCAGCAGTTCCAGCTCAAACACAGAAGTCTTC.

This clone has just a few counts. The germline and genes are mouse ones. The read ends 1 residue shy of where the CDR3 ends; the end is completed using the germline J gene. The chain employs TRBV26 and TRBJ1-2; D is undetermined. This CDR3 has 13 amino acids. V was clipped by 4 bases and J by 1 base, with 7 bases between them. The germline V gene encodes CDR1 KGHPV and CDR2 FQNQEV (reference sequence). CDR3 DNA, as far as it was read: TGTGCCAGCAGTCCACTTCTAAACTCCGACTACACC. It translates to CASSPLLNSDYT. From start to end, the CDR3 is CASSPLLNSDYTF.

This clone was detected only a few times. The gene symbols are mouse symbols. The read terminates 1 residue before the CDR3 end, so the remaining end is supplied by the germline J gene. The chain employs TRBV1 and TRBJ2-7; D is unresolved. Per germline, CDR1 NSQYPW and CDR2 LRSPGD (reference sequence). The V end lost 0 bases, the J end lost 3 bases, and 6 bases lay between the germline ends. The CDR3 totals 13 residues. The sequenced part of the CDR3 DNA is TGCACCTGCAGTGCAGATCTGGACTATGAACAGTAC. Translated: CTCSADLDYEQY. The CDR3 in its entirety is CTCSADLDYEQYF.

This clone has just a few counts. Germline and genes: mouse. The read ends 1 residue early relative to the CDR3; the germline J gene fills the gap. This chain joins TRBV26 and TRBJ2-7; possibly TRBD1 for D (5 bases). Germline-derived CDR1 and CDR2 are KGHPV and FQNQEV (reference sequence). The CDR3 extends over 13 amino acids. V was clipped by 7 bases and J by 0 bases, with 10 bases between them. The CDR3 is CASTREISYEQYF. The part of the CDR3 DNA that was read is TGTGCCAGCACCAGGGAGATCTCCTATGAACAGTAC.

Points on this clone: Germline and genes here are mouse. This chain's CDR3 is CASGGLGRNNYAEQFF. Incomplete CDR3 DNA: TGTGCCAGCGGTGGACTGGGGCGTAATAACTATGCTGAGCAGTTC. V gene TRBV13-2 combines with J gene TRBJ2-1; TRBD2 matches at 8 bases. The read falls 1 residue short of the CDR3 end, and the missing part is taken from the germline J gene. J lost 0 bases, V lost 3 bases, and 5 bases had no gene match. The CDR3 is 16 amino acids. The germline V gene has CDR1 NNHNN and CDR2 SYGAGS (reference sequence).

A few counts support this clone. Genes and germline come from the mouse. From the germline J gene comes the end of the CDR3, since the read stops 1 residue before it. The chain has TRBV13-1 and TRBJ1-2; no definite D call. This CDR3 contains 12 residues. Trimming removed 2 bases from V and 4 bases from J, with 6 bases in between. CDR1 NSHNY and CDR2 SYGAGN come from the germline V gene. The part of the CDR3 DNA that was read is TGTGCCAGCAGTGACCAGGCCTCCGACTACACC. Amino acid sequence: CASSDQASDYT. The CDR3, in full, reads CASSDQASDYTF.

Note on this clone: Gene names and germline refer to mouse. The CDR3 end falls 1 residue outside the read, so it is completed with the germline J gene. The chain has TRBV5 and TRBJ1-5; tentatively, D is TRBD1 (5 bases). The germline gives CDR1 LGHNA, CDR2 YNLKQL (reference sequence). The CDR3 runs to 14 residues. V lost 1 base to trimming and J lost 7 bases, with 11 bases between them. The CDR3 protein is CASSQGGGGQAPLF. The covered CDR3 bases are TGTGCCAGCAGCCAAGGCGGGGGGGGGCAGGCTCCGCTT.

Only a few counts were recorded for this clone. Genes here carry mouse names. The read ends 1 residue early relative to the CDR3; the germline J gene fills the gap. The V and J genes are TRBV26 and TRBJ1-5; D uncertain. The V gene lost 0 bases and the J gene lost 0 bases, with 6 bases spanning the gap. Germline loops: CDR1 KGHPV, CDR2 FQNQEV (reference sequence). This CDR3 contains 15 residues. Partial CDR3 DNA: TGTGCCAGCAGTCTGTCGAAGAGTAACAACCAGGCTCCGCTT. Translation: CASSLSKSNNQAPL. The entire CDR3 is CASSLSKSNNQAPLF.

This clone is medium-sized (0.01 to 0.1%) by share. The genes are named according to mouse. The CDR3 is cut off 1 residue early in the read; its end comes from the germline J gene. This chain uses TRBV12-2 with TRBJ1-2, with 8 bases aligning to TRBD1. From germline, CDR1 is SGHLS and CDR2 HYDKME. V shed 1 base, J shed 4 bases, and the junction held 7 bases outside the gene matches. The CDR3 totals 15 residues. CDR3 sequence reads: CASSLGTGRGSDYTF. The sequenced part of the CDR3 DNA is TGTGCCAGCTCTCTGGGGACAGGAAGGGGCTCCGACTACACC.

Of note for this clone: The germline gene is not matched at one end of the junction; a read error may be the cause. The gene names given are mouse names. Sequencing ends 1 residue short of the CDR3 end; the germline J gene provides the rest. Other nucleotide sequences in the sample specify the same CDR3. The rearrangement links TRBV13-1 to TRBJ1-3; perhaps TRBD1 as D (6 bases). Germline CDR1 is NSHNY and CDR2 is SYGAGN. The CDR3 loop spans 14 amino acids. Partial CDR3 DNA: TGCGCCAGCAGGACAGCCCTTTCTGGAAACACGCTCTAT. Its translation: CASRTALSGNTLY. The whole CDR3 sequence reads CASRTALSGNTLYF.

In its sample, this clone ranks as medium-sized. The gene names given are mouse names. The missing CDR3 end, 1 residue past where the read stops, is filled in from the germline J gene. This chain links TRBV26 with TRBJ1-4, with D possibly matching TRBD1 (6 bases). Trimming cost V 1 base and J 0 bases, with 9 bases left between them. CDR1 is KGHPV, CDR2 FQNQEV, per germline (reference sequence). This CDR3 is built from 16 residues. CDR3 in amino acids: CASSLWGAVSNERLFF. The CDR3 bases that were read are TGTGCCAGCAGTCTGTGGGGGGCCGTTTCCAACGAAAGATTATTT. Full variable domain (outside the CDR3, taken from reference TRBV26 and TRBJ1-4): NSKVIQTPRYLVKGQGQKAKMRCIPEKGHPVVFWYQQNKNNEFKFLINFQNQEVLQQIDMTEKRFSAECPSNSPCSLEIQSSEAGDSALYLCASSLWGAVSNERLFFGHGTKLSVL.

In regard to this clone: The genes and germline here are from mouse. The sequenced fragment ends 1 residue before the CDR3 boundary, so the rest is inferred from the germline J gene. The J gene is TRBJ2-7, the V gene TRBV12-2; TRBD1 aligns across 7 bases. The germline CDR1 and CDR2 sequences are SGHLS and HYDKME. The CDR3 consists of 12 residues. The J segment lost 2 bases and the V segment lost 3 bases, leaving 0 bases of the junction unmatched. This chain's CDR3 is CASSGTAYEQYF. The sequenced part of the CDR3 DNA is TGTGCCAGCTCTGGGACAGCCTATGAACAGTAC.

To note about this clone: The germline and genes are mouse ones. The read ends 1 residue before the CDR3 terminus; that terminus is restored from the germline J gene. The V call is TRBV12-1, the J call TRBJ2-7; possible D gene TRBD2, 6 bases. There are 14 residues in the CDR3. In germline, CDR1 is SGHSN, CDR2 HYEKVE. The V end lost 2 bases, the J end lost 0 bases, and 10 bases lay between the germline ends. This CDR3 is CASSPTGGSYEQYF. CDR3 DNA (partial): TGTGCCAGCTCTCCCACGGGGGGCTCCTATGAACAGTAC.

In the case of this clone: All gene names here are mouse names. The read terminates 1 residue before the CDR3 end, so the remaining end is supplied by the germline J gene. This sequence joins TRBV13-1 and TRBJ2-3, with 8 bases aligning to TRBD2. J gave up 3 bases and V 2 bases, and 5 bases lay outside the gene matches. This CDR3 is built from 15 residues. CDR1 is NSHNY and CDR2 is SYGAGN in the germline V gene. Incomplete CDR3 DNA: TGTGCCAGCAGTGACACTGGGGGCCGGGCAGAAACGCTGTAT. Translated: CASSDTGGRAETLY. Given in full, the CDR3 is CASSDTGGRAETLYF.

Regarding this clone: Gene names denote mouse genes. The missing CDR3 end, 1 residue past where the read stops, is filled in from the germline J gene. This rearrangement joins TRBV23 to TRBJ2-4; the table's D call, TRBD1, was not checked against the DNA. Germline-derived CDR1 and CDR2 are KGHTA and FQNQQP. There are 15 residues in the CDR3. The sequenced part of the CDR3 DNA is TGCTCCAGCAGTCAATCGCAGGGTTGGCAAAACACCTTGTAC. It codes for CSSSQSQGWQNTLY. The CDR3 reads in full as CSSSQSQGWQNTLYF. Supplemented by reference TRBV23 and TRBJ2-4, the full variable domain reads DAAVTQKPRYLIKMKGQEAEMKCIPEKGHTAVFWYQQKQSKELKFLIYFQNQQPLDQIDMVKERFSAVCPSSSLCSLGIRTCEAEDSALYLCSSSQSQGWQNTLYFGAGTRLSVL.

In this sample, this clone turned up a few times. Mouse germline and gene names are used. The sequence runs out 1 residue before the end of the CDR3; the remainder is reconstructed from the germline J gene. The gene calls are TRBV13-3 and TRBJ1-1, with D unclear. This CDR3 spans 13 amino acids. Trimming pared 2 bases from V and 1 base from J, leaving 6 bases between. CDR1 and CDR2 (germline): NNHDY, SYVADS. CDR3 region: CASSERVNTEVFF. The sequenced CDR3 bases are TGTGCCAGCAGTGAGAGGGTAAACACAGAAGTCTTC.